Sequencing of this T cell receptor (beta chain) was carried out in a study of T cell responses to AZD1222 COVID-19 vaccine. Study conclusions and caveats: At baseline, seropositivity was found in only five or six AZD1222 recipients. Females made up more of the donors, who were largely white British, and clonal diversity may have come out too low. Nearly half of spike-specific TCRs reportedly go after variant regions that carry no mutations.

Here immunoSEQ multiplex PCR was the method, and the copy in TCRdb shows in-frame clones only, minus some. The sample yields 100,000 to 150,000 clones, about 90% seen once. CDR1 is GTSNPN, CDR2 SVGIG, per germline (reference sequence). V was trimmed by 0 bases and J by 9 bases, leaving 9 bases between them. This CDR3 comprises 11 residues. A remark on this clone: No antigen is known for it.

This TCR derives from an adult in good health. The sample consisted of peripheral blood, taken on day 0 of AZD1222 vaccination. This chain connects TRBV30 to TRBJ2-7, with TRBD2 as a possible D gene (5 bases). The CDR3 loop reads CAWSVLEVQYF. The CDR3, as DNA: TGTGCCTGGAGTGTACTAGAAGTGCAGTACTTC. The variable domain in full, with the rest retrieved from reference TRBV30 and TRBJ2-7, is SQTIHQWPATLVQPVGSPLSLECTVEGTSNPNLYWYRQAAGRGLQLLFYSVGIGQISSEVPQNLSASRPQDRQFILSSKKLLLSDSGFYLCAWSVLEVQYFGPGTRLTVT.